This T cell receptor (beta chain) appears in the sequencing data of a study of shared clonotypes between healthy human individuals. Overall study context: Donors had three CD4 naive, three CD4 memory, two CD8 naive and one CD8 memory plate apiece. General observations from the study: The sharing of 5% to 6.5% of naive CD4 clonotypes was seen across several donors.

As to this clone: Its antigen remains unidentified.

Only in-frame clones appear in the TCRdb table, and some are missing; sequencing was by immunoSEQ multiplex PCR. This sample has approximately 2.4 million clones; around 95% occur once, and the top ten carry 0.1% to 0.15%. V was pared by 3 bases and J by 0 bases, with 11 bases between. The CDR3 loop spans 14 amino acids. The germline V gene has CDR1 GTSNPN and CDR2 SVGIG (reference sequence). The sample taken for sequencing was naive CD4+ T cells sorted from blood. Stated subset: CD45RA+ positively selected. The chain has TRBV30 and TRBJ1-2; the D gene is possibly TRBD1 (5 bases). This clonotype originated in a man aged 18 to 29 in good health. The CDR3 sequence: CAWSQGGANYGYTF. The CDR3 DNA reads TGTGCCTGGAGCCAGGGAGGAGCTAACTATGGCTACACCTTC.